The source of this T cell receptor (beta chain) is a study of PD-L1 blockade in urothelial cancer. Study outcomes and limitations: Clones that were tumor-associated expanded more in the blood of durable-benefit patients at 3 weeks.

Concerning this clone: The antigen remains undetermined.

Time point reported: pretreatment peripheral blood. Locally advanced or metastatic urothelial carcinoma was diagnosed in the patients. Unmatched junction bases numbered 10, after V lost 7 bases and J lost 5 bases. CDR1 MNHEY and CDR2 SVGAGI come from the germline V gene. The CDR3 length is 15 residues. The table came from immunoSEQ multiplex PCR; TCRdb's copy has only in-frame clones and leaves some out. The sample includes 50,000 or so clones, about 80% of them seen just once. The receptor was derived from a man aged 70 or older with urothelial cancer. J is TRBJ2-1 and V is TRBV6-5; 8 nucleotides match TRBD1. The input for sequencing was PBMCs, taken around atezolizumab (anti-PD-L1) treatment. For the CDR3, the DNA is TGTGCCAGCACCTCGACAGGGGCGTTGGACAATGAGCAGTTCTTC. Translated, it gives CASTSTGALDNEQFF.